A selection of T cell receptor beta chains follows, all from one sample in a study of blood T cell repertoires in COVID-19. TCRdb's copy holds only in-frame clones and misses some; the assay was immunoSEQ multiplex PCR. The repertoire consists of approximately 470,000 clones, with 70% to 90% occurring once and the leading ten covering about 3%. The sample consisted of peripheral blood. Source of these receptors: a human donor in a cohort sampled during active COVID-19. Both conserved end residues are trimmed from each CDR3. A D gene is named only where the DNA matches it firmly.

CDR3aa | d_gene | v_gene
ASSRRLDHGYT | . | TRBV19
ASSDSRGIYGYT | . | TRBV25-1
ASSLASGSQGTGELF | TRBD2 | TRBV7-2
ASSIGLASSYEQY | TRBD2 | TRBV7-3
ASSGQVTTEAF | . | TRBV2
AISEGDRANYGYT | TRBD1 | TRBV10-3
ASSYSDRGYEQY | . | TRBV6-2/TRBV6-3
ASGLVLLRHTEAF | . | TRBV12-5
ASSPRQGVGNQPQH | TRBD1 | TRBV11-2
SVGGATNEKLF | . | TRBV29-1
ASDRDSRTETQY | TRBD1 | TRBV2
ASSTPGQVMGYT | TRBD1 | TRBV5-4
ASSSQTGQADTQY | . | TRBV18
ASSLGPAGGTSTDTQY | TRBD2 | TRBV7-2
ASSFLATLTGWRGSPLH | TRBD1 | TRBV28
ASSAGTSGRNEQF | TRBD2 | TRBV9
ASSQGRQAEYGYT | . | TRBV3-1/TRBV3-2
AWSGGQGSGTEAF | TRBD1 | TRBV30
ASSSGTGGANTEAF | TRBD1 | TRBV7-9
ASSQEGGKNTEAF | . | TRBV4-3
ASSPRQGNYGYT | TRBD1 | TRBV5-1
ATSDFAGGFQETQY | TRBD2 | TRBV24-1
ASSYANHLGGYGYT | . | TRBV6-5
ASSYLRNEQF | . | TRBV6-2/TRBV6-3
ASSELGTRGETQY | TRBD2 | TRBV6-1
ASGWMGGQPQH | . | TRBV19
AWSLSGGAGGPVEQF | TRBD2 | TRBV30
ASSGQNNSPLH | . | TRBV12-3/TRBV12-4
ASSLVRLGPDTQY | . | TRBV7-7
SVAGIGGTDTQY | . | TRBV29-1
ASSLREVGELF | . | TRBV7-3
ASSELQGLTEAF | . | TRBV6-1
ASSVEGQGEVRETQY | . | TRBV9
ASSIAPKNEQF | . | TRBV19
ASSPGGANVLT | . | TRBV28
ASSPGWQGDEQY | . | TRBV5-8
ASSPLGTGDTGELF | TRBD1 | TRBV5-1
ASSSTDTSYNSPLH | . | TRBV6-5
ASKMRLDRNEQF | . | TRBV19
ASSTASIIANQPQH | . | TRBV7-2
ASSAGVGYGYT | . | TRBV5-1
ASSSGLPPGEQY | . | TRBV9
ASSPLGLYTGELF | . | TRBV7-3
ASSSKDRARTDTQY | TRBD1 | TRBV7-8
ASSPHRGGRTDTQY | . | TRBV7-9
ASSYSDRLDGTQY | . | TRBV6-5
ASSLAVNMVQGSPLH | . | TRBV7-8
ASSLGLAVNEQF | TRBD2 | TRBV6-2/TRBV6-3
ASSHGTGGYYGYT | TRBD1 | TRBV11-1
ASSATGATGEKLF | TRBD1 | TRBV19
AWKRATDTQY | . | TRBV30
ASVPGRAGNTIY | . | TRBV30
ASSGTSGRVGSNIQY | TRBD2 | TRBV19